The TCR beta chain described here comes from a study of blood T cell repertoires in COVID-19. Sequenced by immunoSEQ multiplex PCR; TCRdb stores in-frame clones only, minus some. Among roughly 240,000 clones listed, approximately 88% were seen once. This TCR derives from a woman between 35 and 50 years old with acute COVID-19. Sequencing was done on a sample of PBMCs or T cells enriched from blood (not recorded which).

DNA of the CDR3: TGCGCCAGCAGCCAAGAGACCGGGACAGGGCGACAGCCCCAGCATTTT. Protein product: CASSQETGTGRQPQHF. V gene TRBV4-1 combines with J gene TRBJ1-5; 9 bases are shared with TRBD1. The CDR3 sequence is 16 residues long. CDR1 and CDR2 from the germline V gene are MGHRA and YSYEKL. V was pared by 0 bases and J by 7 bases, with 7 bases of the junction left unmatched.